The following is a T cell receptor beta chain sequence with its context. The target antigen is unknown. The CDR3 contains 16 residues. The germline V gene has CDR1 MNHNY and CDR2 SVGAGI (reference sequence). With V trimmed by 2 bases and J by 8 bases, 13 bases remained unmatched. The sample originates from a study of T cell responses to AZD1222 COVID-19 vaccine. About the research overall: Samples with a second dose at about 4 or about 12 weeks were pooled together.

The data were produced by immunoSEQ multiplex PCR, yet TCRdb's version contains in-frame clones alone and is incomplete. In the table there are over 110,000 clones, approximately 90% of which are singletons. Broader study findings: Females made up more of the donors, who were largely white British, and clonal diversity may have come out too low. Breadth and depth of Spike-specific TCRs rose after two AZD1222 doses. Baseline antibody screening turned up just a handful of seropositive AZD1222 recipients.

The sample in question was peripheral blood, obtained on day 0 of AZD1222 vaccination. The chain links TRBV6-6 to TRBJ2-3, with 7 bases fitting TRBD2. The sequence was collected from an adult in good health. CDR3 sequence reads: CASSYGGEGPRSTQYF. The CDR3 nucleotides read TGTGCCAGCAGTTACGGGGGGGAGGGGCCAAGGAGTACGCAGTATTTT.